This T cell receptor beta chain was sequenced in a study of a mutant IDH1 vaccine in newly diagnosed glioma. Clones were read by immunoSEQ multiplex PCR, and TCRdb kept only the in-frame ones, dropping some. The data hold some 70,000 clones, with 60% to 85% observed a single time. J lost 1 base, V lost 5 bases, and 4 bases had no gene match. The CDR3 has 15 residues. In germline, CDR1 is MNHNY, CDR2 SVGAGI (reference sequence). Time point defined: baseline, week 1 (first vaccination visit). The treatment here: pre-vaccination baseline after standard-of-care therapy. The rearrangement links TRBV6-6 to TRBJ2-2, with 7 bases matching TRBD2. The starting material was PBMCs, obtained from a glioma patient treated with radiotherapy, temozolomide or both. This clonotype was sampled from a man aged 50 to 59 with glioma. This chain's CDR3 is CASSRSGVNTGELFF. The CDR3 region has the DNA TGTGCCAGCAGTAGAAGCGGGGTGAACACCGGGGAGCTGTTTTTT.